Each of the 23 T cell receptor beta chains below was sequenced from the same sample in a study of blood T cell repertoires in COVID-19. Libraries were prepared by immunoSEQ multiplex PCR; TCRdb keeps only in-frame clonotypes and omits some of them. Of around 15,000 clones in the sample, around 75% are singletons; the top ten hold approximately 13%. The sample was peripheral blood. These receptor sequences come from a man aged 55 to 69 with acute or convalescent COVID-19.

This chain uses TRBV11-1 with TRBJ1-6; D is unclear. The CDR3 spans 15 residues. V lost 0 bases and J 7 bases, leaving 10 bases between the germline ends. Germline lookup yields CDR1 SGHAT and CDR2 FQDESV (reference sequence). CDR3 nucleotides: TGTGCCAGCAGCTTAGCCCCGCGGGGAAATTCACCCCTCCACTTT. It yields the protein CASSLAPRGNSPLHF.

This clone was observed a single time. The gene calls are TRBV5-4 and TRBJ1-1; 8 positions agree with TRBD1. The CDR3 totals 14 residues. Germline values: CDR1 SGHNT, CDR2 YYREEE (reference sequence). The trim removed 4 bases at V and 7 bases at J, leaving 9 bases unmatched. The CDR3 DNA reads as TGTGCCAGCAGCCTACAGGACAGGGAGGATGAAGCTTTCTTT. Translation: CASSLQDREDEAFF.

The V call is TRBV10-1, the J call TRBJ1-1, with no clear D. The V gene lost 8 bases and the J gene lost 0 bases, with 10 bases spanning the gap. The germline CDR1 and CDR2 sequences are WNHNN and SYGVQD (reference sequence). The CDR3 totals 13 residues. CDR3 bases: TGCGCCAGCGCAAGAGGGTTGAACACTGAAGCTTTCTTT. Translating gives CASARGLNTEAFF.

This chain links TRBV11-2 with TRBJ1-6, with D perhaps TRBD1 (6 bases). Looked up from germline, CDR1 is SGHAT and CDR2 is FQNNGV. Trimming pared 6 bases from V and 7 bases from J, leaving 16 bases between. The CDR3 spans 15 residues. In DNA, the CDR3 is TGTGCCAGCAGGACCCCGGGACAAAAGAATTCACCCCTCCACTTT. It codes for CASRTPGQKNSPLHF.

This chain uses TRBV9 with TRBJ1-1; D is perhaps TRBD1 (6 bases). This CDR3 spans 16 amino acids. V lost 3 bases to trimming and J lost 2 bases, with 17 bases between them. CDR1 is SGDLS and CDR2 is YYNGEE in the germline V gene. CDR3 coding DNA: TGTGCCAGCAGCGAGAAGGTAACGGGGGGCAACACTGAAGCTTTCTTT. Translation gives CASSEKVTGGNTEAFF.

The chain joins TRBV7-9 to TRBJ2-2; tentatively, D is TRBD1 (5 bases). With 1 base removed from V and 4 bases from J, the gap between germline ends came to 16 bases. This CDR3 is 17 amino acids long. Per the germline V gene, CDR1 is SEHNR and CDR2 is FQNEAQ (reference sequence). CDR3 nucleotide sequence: TGTGCCAGCAGCTTAGGGGGTGCAGGGATGACCACCGGGGAGCTGTTTTTT. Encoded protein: CASSLGGAGMTTGELFF.

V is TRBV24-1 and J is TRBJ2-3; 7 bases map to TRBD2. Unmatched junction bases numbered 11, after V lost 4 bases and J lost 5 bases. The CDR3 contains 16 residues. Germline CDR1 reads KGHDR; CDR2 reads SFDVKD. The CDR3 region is CATSEGGTSRGDTQYF. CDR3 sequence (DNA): TGTGCCACCAGTGAGGGGGGGACCTCAAGGGGAGATACGCAGTATTTT.

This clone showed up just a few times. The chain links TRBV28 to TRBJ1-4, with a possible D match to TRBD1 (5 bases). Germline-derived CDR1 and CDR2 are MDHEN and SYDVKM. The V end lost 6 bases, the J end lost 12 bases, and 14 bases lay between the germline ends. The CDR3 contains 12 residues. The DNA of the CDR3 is TGTGCCAGCAGCATCAGGGAGGCCCAACTGTTTTTT. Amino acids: CASSIREAQLFF. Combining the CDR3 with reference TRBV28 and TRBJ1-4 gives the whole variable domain DVKVTQSSRYLVKRTGEKVFLECVQDMDHENMFWYRQDPGLGLRLIYFSYDVKMKEKGDIPEGYSVSREKKERFSLILESASTNQTSMYLCASSIREAQLFFGSGTQLSVL.

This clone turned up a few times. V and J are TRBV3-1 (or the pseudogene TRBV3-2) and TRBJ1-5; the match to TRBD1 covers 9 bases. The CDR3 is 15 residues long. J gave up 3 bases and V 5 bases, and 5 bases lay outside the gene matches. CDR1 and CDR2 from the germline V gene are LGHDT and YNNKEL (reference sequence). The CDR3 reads CASSSRQGVNQPQHF. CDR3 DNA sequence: TGTGCCAGCAGCTCACGACAGGGGGTCAATCAGCCCCAGCATTTT.

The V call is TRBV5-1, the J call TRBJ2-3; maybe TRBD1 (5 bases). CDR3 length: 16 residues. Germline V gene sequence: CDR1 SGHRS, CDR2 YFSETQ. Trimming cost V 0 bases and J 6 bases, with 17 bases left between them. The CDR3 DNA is TGCGCCAGCAGCTTGGTTTCAGGGCCCCCACACGATACGCAGTATTTT. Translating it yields CASSLVSGPPHDTQYF.

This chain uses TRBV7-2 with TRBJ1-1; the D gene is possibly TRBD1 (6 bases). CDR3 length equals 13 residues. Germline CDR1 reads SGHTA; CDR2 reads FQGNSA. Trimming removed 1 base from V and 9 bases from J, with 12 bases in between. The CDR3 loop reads CASSLDRQGQAFF. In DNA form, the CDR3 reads TGTGCCAGCAGCTTAGACAGGCAGGGGCAAGCTTTCTTT.

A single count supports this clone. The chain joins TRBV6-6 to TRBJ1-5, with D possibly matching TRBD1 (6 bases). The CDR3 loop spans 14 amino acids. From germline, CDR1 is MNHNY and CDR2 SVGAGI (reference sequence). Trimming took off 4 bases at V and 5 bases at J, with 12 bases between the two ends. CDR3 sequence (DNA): TGTGCCAGCAGTTTGAAGGGGGGGGATCAGCCCCAGCATTTT. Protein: CASSLKGGDQPQHF.

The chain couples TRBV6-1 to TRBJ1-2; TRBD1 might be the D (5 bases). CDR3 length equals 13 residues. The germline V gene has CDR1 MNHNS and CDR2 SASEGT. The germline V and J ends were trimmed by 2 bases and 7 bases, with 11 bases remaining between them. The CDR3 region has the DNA TGTGCCAGCAGTGAATCCAGGGCTTCTGGCTACACCTTC. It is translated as CASSESRASGYTF.

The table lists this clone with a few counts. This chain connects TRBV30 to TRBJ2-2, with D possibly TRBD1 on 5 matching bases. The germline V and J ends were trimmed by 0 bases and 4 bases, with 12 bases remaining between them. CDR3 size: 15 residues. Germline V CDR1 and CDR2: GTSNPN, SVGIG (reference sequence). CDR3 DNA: TGTGCCTGGAGTGTGGGCAGGGTGACCACCGGGGAGCTGTTTTTT. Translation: CAWSVGRVTTGELFF.

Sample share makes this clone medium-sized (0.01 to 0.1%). The CDR3 here is CASSKTGRYYGYTF. Here the CDR3 DNA reads TGTGCCAGCAGCAAGACAGGGAGGTACTATGGCTACACCTTC. The chain recombines TRBV21-1 with TRBJ1-2; no DNA check was done on the table's D call, TRBD1. TRBV21-1 is a documented pseudogene. The CDR3 is made up of 14 amino acids.

As DNA, the CDR3 is TGTGCCAGCTCACCAACAGGACAAGCTTTGGAGCAGTACTTC. Its translation: CASSPTGQALEQYF. The genes are TRBV18 and TRBJ2-7, with D perhaps matching TRBD1 (5 bases). Germline CDR1 and CDR2: KGHSH and LQKENI. CDR3 length equals 14 residues. With 2 bases removed from V and 7 bases from J, the gap between germline ends came to 15 bases.

The CDR3 DNA sequence: TGTGCCAGCAGCCCCGGGGGAGGCTCCTATAATTCACCCCTCCACTTT. It translates to CASSPGGGSYNSPLHF. This rearrangement joins TRBV3-1 (or the pseudogene TRBV3-2) to TRBJ1-6, with D possibly matching TRBD1 (5 bases). V was pared by 4 bases and J by 0 bases, with 10 bases between. This CDR3 has 16 residues. Germline V gene data show CDR1 as LGHDT and CDR2 as YNNKEL (reference sequence).

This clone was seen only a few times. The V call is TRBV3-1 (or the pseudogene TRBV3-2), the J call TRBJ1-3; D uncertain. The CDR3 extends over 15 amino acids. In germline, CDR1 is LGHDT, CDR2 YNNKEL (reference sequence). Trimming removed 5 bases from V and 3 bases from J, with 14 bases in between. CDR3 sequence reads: CASSARLPIGNTIYF. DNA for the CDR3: TGTGCCAGCAGCGCCCGACTACCCATTGGAAACACCATATATTTT.

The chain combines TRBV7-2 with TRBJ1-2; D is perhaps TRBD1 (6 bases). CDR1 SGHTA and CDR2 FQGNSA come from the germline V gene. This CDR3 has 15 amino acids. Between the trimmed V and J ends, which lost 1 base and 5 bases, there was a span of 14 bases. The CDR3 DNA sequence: TGTGCCAGCAGCTTAGGGCAGACCACAGGGTATGGCTACACCTTC. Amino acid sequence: CASSLGQTTGYGYTF. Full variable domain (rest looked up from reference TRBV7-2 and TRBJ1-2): GAGVSQSPSNKVTEKGKDVELRCDPISGHTALYWYRQSLGQGLEFLIYFQGNSAPDKSGLPSDRFSAERTGGSVSTLTIQRTQQEDSAVYLCASSLGQTTGYGYTFGSGTRLTVV.

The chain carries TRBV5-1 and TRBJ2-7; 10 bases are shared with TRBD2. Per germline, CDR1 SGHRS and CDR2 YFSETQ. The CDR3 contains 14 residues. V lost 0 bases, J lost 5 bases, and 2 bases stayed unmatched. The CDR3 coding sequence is TGCGCCAGCAGCTTGGTAGGGACTAGCGACGAGCAGTACTTC. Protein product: CASSLVGTSDEQYF.

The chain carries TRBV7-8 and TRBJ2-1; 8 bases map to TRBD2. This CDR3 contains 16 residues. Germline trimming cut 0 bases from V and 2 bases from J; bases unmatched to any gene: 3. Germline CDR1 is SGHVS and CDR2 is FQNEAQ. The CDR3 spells CASSLAVGGAYNEQFF. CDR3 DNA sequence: TGTGCCAGCAGCTTAGCTGTCGGGGGGGCCTACAATGAGCAGTTCTTC.

In nucleotides, the CDR3 is TGTGCCGGAACCGGGACAGGGGCCCACGAGCAGTACTTC. This gives the protein CAGTGTGAHEQYF. The chain employs TRBV12-3 or TRBV12-4 and TRBJ2-7; 10 bases agree with TRBD1. The trim removed 11 bases at V and 5 bases at J, leaving 9 bases unmatched. CDR3 length: 13 residues.

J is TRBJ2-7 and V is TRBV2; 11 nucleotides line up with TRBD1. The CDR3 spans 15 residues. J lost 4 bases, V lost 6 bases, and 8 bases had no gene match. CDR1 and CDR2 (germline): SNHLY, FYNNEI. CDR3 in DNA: TGTGCCAGCAGGAAGGACAGGGGGCTGAGTTACGAGCAGTACTTC. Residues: CASRKDRGLSYEQYF.